A selection of T cell receptor beta chains follows, all from one sample in a study of blood T cells in healthy people across ages. One entry per CDR3 protein results from TCRdb running MiXCR on the 5' RACE reads. The data show around 1.5 million distinct CDR3 sequences, approximately 59% seen once. Sequencing was carried out using blood. The receptors shown here come from a man younger than 35 in good health. The CDR3 runs from the conserved cysteine through the conserved F or W. The order of the fields is CDR3 protein, CDR3 DNA, clone size, J gene, D gene, V gene. The D gene is left open where the match is weak. Clone size is stated in some rows and not others, as once, few, many or a class when expanded.

CDR3: CASGPFGGARDTEAFF
DNA: TGTGCCAGCGGTCCATTTGGGGGGGCGCGGGACACTGAAGCTTTCTTT
size: .
J: TRBJ1-1
D: .
V: TRBV12-3/TRBV12-4

CDR3: CASSSLAGGAKNIQYF
DNA: TGTGCCAGCAGCTCTCTAGCGGGGGGGGCCAAAAACATTCAGTACTTC
size: .
J: TRBJ2-4
D: TRBD2
V: TRBV7-2

CDR3: CSAGLAGEETQYF
DNA: TGCAGCGCTGGACTAGCGGGGGAAGAGACCCAGTACTTC
size: few
J: TRBJ2-5
D: TRBD2
V: TRBV20-1

CDR3: CASSKGPGRGFTDTQYF
DNA: TGTGCCAGCAGCAAAGGTCCCGGGAGAGGCTTCACAGATACGCAGTATTTT
size: .
J: TRBJ2-3
D: .
V: TRBV21-1

CDR3: CASSYSMDSNQPQHF
DNA: TGTGCCAGCAGTTACTCGATGGATAGCAATCAGCCCCAGCATTTT
size: .
J: TRBJ1-5
D: .
V: TRBV6-6

CDR3: CASSKERTVNEKLFF
DNA: TGTGCCAGCAGCAAAGAAAGGACAGTTAATGAAAAACTGTTTTTT
size: once
J: TRBJ1-4
D: .
V: TRBV21-1

CDR3: CRTGDTEAFF
DNA: TGCAGGACAGGGGACACTGAAGCTTTCTTT
size: few
J: TRBJ1-1
D: TRBD1
V: TRBV29-1

CDR3: CASSPLSYMHGYTF
DNA: TGTGCCAGCAGCCCCCTATCGTACATGCATGGCTACACCTTC
size: .
J: TRBJ1-2
D: .
V: TRBV6-5

CDR3: CSVGRDAHSGANVLTF
DNA: TGCAGCGTTGGCCGGGACGCCCACTCTGGGGCCAACGTCCTGACTTTC
size: few
J: TRBJ2-6
D: .
V: TRBV29-1

CDR3: CASSYATPRTARAGNTIYF
DNA: TGTGCCAGCAGTTACGCAACCCCCCGGACAGCTCGGGCTGGAAACACCATATATTTT
size: .
J: TRBJ1-3
D: .
V: TRBV6-5

CDR3: CASSYWTGGFYNEQFF
DNA: TGTGCCAGCAGTTACTGGACAGGGGGTTTCTACAATGAGCAGTTCTTC
size: few
J: TRBJ2-1
D: TRBD1
V: TRBV6-2/TRBV6-3

CDR3: CASSDTSSQNIQYF
DNA: TGTGCCAGCAGTGACACTAGCAGCCAAAACATTCAGTACTTC
size: few
J: TRBJ2-4
D: .
V: TRBV2

CDR3: CASSPNHYEQYF
DNA: TGTGCCAGCAGCCCTAACCATTACGAGCAGTACTTC
size: few
J: TRBJ2-7
D: .
V: TRBV7-9

CDR3: CASSDSRDTEKLFF
DNA: TGTGCCAGCAGCGATTCCCGGGACACGGAAAAACTGTTTTTT
size: .
J: TRBJ1-4
D: .
V: TRBV2

CDR3: CASSQSGRTNYGYTF
DNA: TGTGCCAGCAGCCAATCGGGGCGGACTAACTATGGCTACACCTTC
size: .
J: TRBJ1-2
D: .
V: TRBV16

CDR3: CASSLLAALSTDTQYF
DNA: TGTGCCAGCAGTTTACTAGCGGCCCTTAGCACAGATACGCAGTATTTT
size: .
J: TRBJ2-3
D: TRBD2
V: TRBV28

CDR3: CATSRDLAGGYEQYF
DNA: TGTGCCACCAGCAGAGATCTAGCGGGGGGATACGAGCAGTACTTC
size: .
J: TRBJ2-7
D: TRBD2
V: TRBV15

CDR3: CASSEEGLAGVTDTQYF
DNA: TGCGCCAGCAGTGAGGAGGGACTAGCGGGAGTCACAGATACGCAGTATTTT
size: .
J: TRBJ2-3
D: TRBD2
V: TRBV10-1

CDR3: CSARRRMDKYTYEQYF
DNA: TGCAGTGCTAGAAGAAGAATGGACAAATACACCTACGAGCAGTACTTC
size: few
J: TRBJ2-7
D: .
V: TRBV20-1

CDR3: CAIGSPYEQYF
DNA: TGTGCCATCGGCTCCCCCTACGAGCAGTACTTC
size: few
J: TRBJ2-7
D: .
V: TRBV10-3

CDR3: CASSSYSGGTNEQFF
DNA: TGTGCCAGCAGCTCCTATAGCGGGGGGACTAATGAGCAGTTCTTC
size: few
J: TRBJ2-1
D: TRBD2
V: TRBV7-2

CDR3: CSVGVPGAYEQYF
DNA: TGCAGCGTTGGGGTTCCAGGGGCCTACGAGCAGTACTTC
size: .
J: TRBJ2-7
D: .
V: TRBV29-1

CDR3: CASSLEGNSAEAFF
DNA: TGCGCCAGCAGCTTGGAAGGGAATAGTGCTGAAGCTTTCTTT
size: .
J: TRBJ1-1
D: .
V: TRBV5-1

CDR3: CASRALGVGTGELFF
DNA: TGTGCCAGCAGAGCCCTGGGGGTTGGCACCGGGGAGCTGTTTTTT
size: .
J: TRBJ2-2
D: .
V: TRBV6-6

CDR3: CASRRTLSPYEQYF
DNA: TGTGCCAGCAGACGGACCTTATCCCCTTACGAGCAGTACTTC
size: .
J: TRBJ2-7
D: .
V: TRBV6-5

CDR3: CASSNRRLGGYQETQYF
DNA: TGTGCCAGCAGCAACAGAAGACTAGGGGGGTACCAAGAGACCCAGTACTTC
size: few
J: TRBJ2-5
D: .
V: TRBV7-2

CDR3: CASSLAGTGYNEQFF
DNA: TGCGCCAGCAGCCTTGCCGGGACAGGATACAATGAGCAGTTCTTC
size: .
J: TRBJ2-1
D: TRBD1
V: TRBV4-1

CDR3: CASIDGTGEKNTEAFF
DNA: TGCGCCAGCATCGACGGGACAGGCGAGAAAAACACTGAAGCTTTCTTT
size: .
J: TRBJ1-1
D: TRBD1
V: TRBV5-1

CDR3: CSASLDSRWVNQPQHF
DNA: TGCAGTGCTAGCCTGGACTCGAGGTGGGTGAATCAGCCCCAGCATTTT
size: few
J: TRBJ1-5
D: .
V: TRBV20-1

CDR3: CASSPGPANEQFF
DNA: TGTGCCAGCAGTCCGGGCCCAGCCAATGAGCAGTTCTTC
size: .
J: TRBJ2-1
D: .
V: TRBV6-2/TRBV6-3

CDR3: CARSSGPADTQYF
DNA: TGTGCCAGGTCATCGGGTCCCGCAGATACGCAGTATTTT
size: .
J: TRBJ2-3
D: .
V: TRBV6-6

CDR3: CASSLSSGVYNEQFF
DNA: TGTGCCAGCAGTTTGTCTAGCGGGGTTTACAATGAGCAGTTCTTC
size: once
J: TRBJ2-1
D: TRBD2
V: TRBV27

CDR3: CASTRGRLDTQYF
DNA: TGTGCCAGCACTAGGGGCCGCCTGGATACGCAGTATTTT
size: .
J: TRBJ2-3
D: .
V: TRBV6-2/TRBV6-3

CDR3: CASTYQGRESIYGYTF
DNA: TGTGCCAGCACCTATCAAGGGCGTGAATCTATCTATGGCTACACCTTC
size: .
J: TRBJ1-2
D: .
V: TRBV6-2/TRBV6-3

CDR3: CASSLDLGGASSYEQYF
DNA: TGCGCCAGCAGCTTGGACCTCGGGGGGGCCAGCTCCTACGAGCAGTACTTC
size: few
J: TRBJ2-7
D: TRBD2
V: TRBV5-1

CDR3: CASSLGTGGYGDYGYTF
DNA: TGTGCCAGCAGTTTAGGGACAGGGGGCTACGGCGACTATGGCTACACCTTC
size: .
J: TRBJ1-2
D: TRBD1
V: TRBV12-3/TRBV12-4

CDR3: CASRERVYGYTF
DNA: TGTGCCAGCAGGGAAAGGGTGTATGGCTACACCTTC
size: .
J: TRBJ1-2
D: .
V: TRBV6-2/TRBV6-3

CDR3: CASSRGQGFQETQYF
DNA: TGTGCCAGCTCACGTGGACAGGGATTCCAAGAGACCCAGTACTTC
size: .
J: TRBJ2-5
D: TRBD1
V: TRBV18

CDR3: CSAPPLGTNYEQYF
DNA: TGCAGTGCGCCCCCCCTGGGGACAAACTACGAGCAGTACTTC
size: few
J: TRBJ2-7
D: .
V: TRBV20-1

CDR3: CASSYRGLRNTEAFF
DNA: TGTGCCAGCAGCTACAGGGGGCTTAGGAACACTGAAGCTTTCTTT
size: .
J: TRBJ1-1
D: TRBD1
V: TRBV6-2/TRBV6-3

CDR3: CSAPRDNSEQYF
DNA: TGCAGTGCGCCTCGGGACAACTCCGAGCAGTACTTC
size: .
J: TRBJ2-7
D: .
V: TRBV20-1

CDR3: CSVRTEMNTEAFF
DNA: TGCAGCGTCCGGACAGAGATGAACACTGAAGCTTTCTTT
size: few
J: TRBJ1-1
D: .
V: TRBV29-1

CDR3: CSVGRTGSYGYTF
DNA: TGCAGCGTTGGGCGCACAGGCAGCTATGGCTACACCTTC
size: many
J: TRBJ1-2
D: .
V: TRBV29-1

CDR3: CASSLGTGHGNEQFF
DNA: TGTGCCAGCAGTCTAGGGACAGGGCACGGCAATGAGCAGTTCTTC
size: .
J: TRBJ2-1
D: TRBD1
V: TRBV2

CDR3: CASSYSGTGGHNTEAFF
DNA: TGTGCCAGCAGTTACTCGGGGACAGGGGGACATAACACTGAAGCTTTCTTT
size: once
J: TRBJ1-1
D: TRBD1
V: TRBV6-5

CDR3: CASSKVRVGIGDYEQYF
DNA: TGTGCCAGCAGCAAAGTGAGAGTGGGCATCGGAGACTACGAGCAGTACTTC
size: .
J: TRBJ2-7
D: .
V: TRBV21-1

CDR3: CASNFGTTEAFF
DNA: TGTGCCAGCAATTTCGGGACCACTGAAGCTTTCTTT
size: .
J: TRBJ1-1
D: .
V: TRBV6-2/TRBV6-3

CDR3: CASSPPGGSQPQHF
DNA: TGTGCCAGCAGCCCCCCGGGGGGTAGTCAGCCCCAGCATTTT
size: .
J: TRBJ1-5
D: .
V: TRBV4-2

CDR3: CSAEETGAGETQYF
DNA: TGCAGTGCTGAAGAGACAGGGGCAGGGGAGACCCAGTACTTC
size: .
J: TRBJ2-5
D: TRBD1
V: TRBV20-1

CDR3: CSARDRRLTYNSPLHF
DNA: TGCAGTGCTAGAGATCGGCGGCTAACCTATAATTCACCCCTCCACTTT
size: few
J: TRBJ1-6
D: .
V: TRBV20-1

CDR3: CASSPAMDNEQFF
DNA: TGCGCCAGCAGCCCTGCGATGGACAATGAGCAGTTCTTC
size: few
J: TRBJ2-1
D: .
V: TRBV4-1

CDR3: CASSQVPDQRETQYF
DNA: TGTGCCAGCAGCCAAGTGCCGGATCAACGGGAGACCCAGTACTTC
size: once
J: TRBJ2-5
D: .
V: TRBV4-2